This T cell receptor (beta chain) is drawn from a study of hypomethylating agent response in myelodysplastic syndrome listed by TCRdb under 2021. Context from the whole study: The hypomethylating agent given was azacitidine in about 70% of the 11 patients and decitabine in 3 of 11 patients. The mutation found most frequently was TET2, which appeared in about 45% of the 11 patients. Response was defined as complete response or hematologic improvement, and patients meeting neither criterion were classed as non-responders. The cohort included roughly ten male and a couple of female myelodysplastic syndrome patients. Four or five patients did not respond, whereas roughly six responded with either complete response or hematologic improvement. On average the patients were about 70 +/- 6 years old, and a diploid cytogenetic profile was seen most often.

Remarks on this clone: The target of this receptor is not known. Base qualities are missing; no much larger clone stands one base away.

Library preparation was by the immunoSEQ multiplex PCR assay. Each sample was run at survey resolution as two replicates of 200 ng apiece, for a total of around 400 ng of DNA. Rearranged TCRB sequences in genomic DNA were detected with the hsTCRB kit, which uses multiplex PCR primers directed at V and J genes. To amplify the CDR3 region, the first PCR ran for 30 to 40 cycles with the QIAGEN Multiplex PCR Kit. An approximately 8-cycle second PCR added sample barcodes and Illumina adapters to each replicate. Quantification of the pooled libraries was done with a QuantStudio 6 and the KAPA library quantification kit. About 15 pM of pooled libraries was sequenced on an Illumina MiSeq using 156-cycle single-end reads and a 15-cycle index read. From the authors' description of their analysis: Of some 170,000 unique clonotypes, 1.5% to 2% were flagged by VDJdb annotation as previously reported viral-epitope-specific clonotypes. Raw reads were processed into normalized, annotated TCRB repertoires with the immunoSEQ Data Assistant and immunoSEQ Analyzer. Clonotype analysis used the immunarch R package version 0.6.5 and BioAnalyzer. Every repertoire was downsampled to the clone count of the smallest repertoire before richness was estimated. Clonotypes were categorized as expanded, contracted or novel by Fisher's exact tests, where a novel clonotype had zero frequency before treatment. Significantly changed CDR3 beta sequences were clustered with GLIPH2 using simulation_depth=1000 and kmer_min_depth=3, and CDR3s shorter than five residues were excluded. The table comes from immuneACCESS by way of TCRdb, which keeps in-frame sequences with V and J called. Part of the clones is missing from these tables; in studies checked, under half for an unresolved V gene and the rest for unknown reasons. Clone size and V and J calls were adopted from that table, with D and trimming inferred from the DNA. This sample gives approximately 5,100 clones in total; about 81% of them show up just once. The top ten clones comprise roughly a sixth of the sample.

T-cell subsets were not sorted, and bulk bone marrow was analyzed instead. TCR beta CDR3 regions were immunosequenced from bone marrow of about 10 myelodysplastic syndrome patients before and after hypomethylating agent therapy. To track the repertoire longitudinally, every patient provided one baseline bone marrow along with two to three bone marrows taken at different post-treatment timepoints. Genomic DNA was extracted from whole bone marrow, and quality was checked by TapeStation, NanoDrop OneC and PicoGreen assays. What the authors observed across the whole study: Novel clonotypes emerged more often in responders, while non-responders showed more contracted clonotypes after treatment. After hypomethylating agent treatment, no significant change in richness, rarefaction diversity or clonality was seen, either across all patients or within response groups. The cohort was small, with only approximately 11 patients analyzed. A possible recognition of novel MDS antigens by the shared GLIPH2 clusters was not confirmed and needs experimental validation. The healthy control donors were not matched in age to the MDS patients, and this mismatch could have affected the comparison between MDS and healthy donors.

The sequences come from bone marrow, collected before or after starting hypomethylating agent treatment for myelodysplastic syndrome (not recorded which). The sequence was collected from a human donor with myelodysplastic syndrome.

The nucleotide sequence is given as TGTGCCAGCAGCTTAGAGCGGACAGATAGCTCCTACGAGCAGTACTTC. Its product reads: CASSLERTDSSYEQYF. The chain joins TRBV11-3 to TRBJ2-5; the D region possibly corresponds to TRBD1 (6 bases align). The J call may be in error: the DNA end matches TRBJ2-7 better. The CDR3 runs 16 amino acids, cysteine and phenylalanine included. Only CDR3 DNA is held: 48 bases, read in frame from base 1. The germline V gene yields SGHNT for CDR1 and YENEEA for CDR2.